A selection of T cell receptor beta chains follows, all from one sample in a study of T-cell reconstitution after alpha-beta-depleted transplantation in children. Via MiXCR, TCRdb re-called the PCR reads, giving one row per CDR3 protein. The sample records fewer than 700,000 distinct CDR3 sequences, 10% to 15% being singletons. The sequencing used PBMCs, mostly from graft donor cells, collected 360 days after TCRalphabeta/CD19-depleted stem cell transplant. The receptors come from a male patient between 10 and 17 years old who had a stem cell transplant for acute myeloid leukemia, so the T cells may come from the graft donor. Both conserved end residues are part of each CDR3. Fields, in order: V gene, J gene, D gene, clone size, CDR3 protein, CDR3 DNA. The D gene is left open where the match is weak. For some rows the clone size is stated as once, few or many, or as a class when expanded; others skip it.

>TRBV20-1|TRBJ2-1|-|-
CSARGPPRKAGTDNEQFF
TGCAGTGCTAGAGGGCCCCCTAGGAAGGCGGGGACAGACAATGAGCAGTTCTTC
>TRBV29-1|TRBJ2-2|-|-
CSVSPLAQRNTGELFF
TGCAGCGTTAGCCCCCTAGCTCAGCGAAACACCGGGGAGCTGTTTTTT
>TRBV30|TRBJ1-2|TRBD1|-
CAWSLGQGTYGYTF
TGTGCCTGGAGTTTGGGACAGGGGACCTATGGCTACACCTTC
>TRBV20-1|TRBJ2-7|-|-
CSALPGQSHLRINYEQYF
TGCAGTGCTCTGCCGGGGCAGAGCCATCTACGAATTAACTACGAGCAGTACTTC
>TRBV4-2|TRBJ2-1|TRBD2|many
CASSQGIAGGLANEQFF
TGTGCCAGCAGCCAAGGTATAGCGGGAGGGCTTGCTAATGAGCAGTTCTTC
>TRBV5-1|TRBJ2-2|TRBD1|few
CASSEGQGSTGELFF
TGCGCCAGCAGCGAGGGACAGGGAAGCACCGGGGAGCTGTTTTTT
>TRBV6-5|TRBJ2-3|-|-
CASSYTGKSTDTQYF
TGTGCCAGCAGTTATACCGGGAAGAGCACAGATACGCAGTATTTT
>TRBV28|TRBJ2-2|TRBD2|few
CATIITPSGRADTGELFF
TGTGCCACCATAATTACCCCTAGCGGGAGGGCTGACACCGGGGAGCTGTTTTTT
>TRBV11-2|TRBJ2-7|-|once
CASSSGGGFYEQYF
TGTGCCAGCAGCTCCGGTGGCGGCTTCTACGAGCAGTACTTC
>TRBV12-3/TRBV12-4|TRBJ1-1|TRBD1|-
CTSSFMTGEASNTEAFF
TGTACCAGCAGTTTTATGACAGGGGAAGCCTCGAACACTGAAGCTTTCTTT
>TRBV20-1|TRBJ2-7|TRBD1|few
CSARDPGQASFHEQYF
TGCAGTGCTAGAGATCCCGGACAGGCGTCTTTCCACGAGCAGTACTTC
>TRBV9|TRBJ2-7|-|-
CASSVVAVTREQYF
TGTGCCAGCAGCGTAGTAGCGGTCACGAGAGAGCAGTACTTC
>TRBV29-1|TRBJ2-7|TRBD1|many
CSVVTGGSYEQYF
TGCAGCGTAGTGACAGGGGGCTCCTACGAGCAGTACTTC
>TRBV18|TRBJ2-3|TRBD2|few
CASSPIGLAGADTQYF
TGTGCCAGCTCACCAATTGGGCTAGCGGGAGCAGATACGCAGTATTTT
>TRBV12-3/TRBV12-4|TRBJ2-7|-|many
CASSLRAYEQYF
TGTGCCAGCAGTTTAAGGGCCTACGAGCAGTACTTC
>TRBV9|TRBJ2-7|TRBD2|few
CASSESGGSYEQYF
TGTGCCAGCAGTGAGTCCGGGGGGTCGTACGAGCAGTACTTC
>TRBV20-1|TRBJ2-7|TRBD1|few
CSARASTGVSYEQYF
TGCAGTGCTAGAGCATCTACAGGGGTTTCGTACGAGCAGTACTTC
>TRBV6-2/TRBV6-3|TRBJ2-1|-|many
CASSYPFDNEQFF
TGTGCCAGCAGTTACCCCTTCGACAATGAGCAGTTCTTC